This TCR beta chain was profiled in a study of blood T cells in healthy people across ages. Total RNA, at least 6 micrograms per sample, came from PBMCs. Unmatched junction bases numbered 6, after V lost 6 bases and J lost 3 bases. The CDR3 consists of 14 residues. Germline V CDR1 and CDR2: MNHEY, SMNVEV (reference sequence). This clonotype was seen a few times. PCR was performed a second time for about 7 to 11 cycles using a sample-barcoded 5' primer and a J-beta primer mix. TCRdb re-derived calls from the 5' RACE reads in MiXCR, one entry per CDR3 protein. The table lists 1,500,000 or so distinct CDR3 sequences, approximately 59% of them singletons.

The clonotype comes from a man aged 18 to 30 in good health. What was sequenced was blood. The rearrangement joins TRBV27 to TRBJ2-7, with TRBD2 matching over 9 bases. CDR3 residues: CASSLAGRDYEQYF. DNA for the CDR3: TGTGCCAGCAGCCTAGCGGGGCGGGACTACGAGCAGTACTTC.